This T cell receptor (beta chain) came from a study of blood T cell repertoires in COVID-19. Trimming took off 4 bases at V and 4 bases at J, with 11 bases between the two ends. Per germline, CDR1 SGDLS and CDR2 YYNGEE. The CDR3 is 14 amino acids. In the study's own analysis: Reference gene primer amplification gave nucleated cell count estimates. Sequenced by immunoSEQ multiplex PCR; TCRdb stores in-frame clones only, minus some. D and trimming come from the DNA, and the V and J calls and clone size come from that table. The table records about 220,000 clones, 80% to 85% of them present only once. Everyone who took part was roughly 18 to 89 years old, and they came from fewer than 25 US areas. Categorization into cohorts depended on clinical history that participants reported.

The sample consisted of PBMCs or T cells enriched from blood (not recorded which). The V call is TRBV9, the J call TRBJ2-2, with D possibly being TRBD2 (5 bases). This TCR was recovered from a woman in her forties who had recovered from COVID-19. CDR3 residues: CASSMRVTTGELFF. The CDR3 DNA reads TGTGCCAGCAGCATGAGGGTAACCACCGGGGAGCTGTTTTTT.